This TCR beta chain was recovered during a study of blood T cell repertoires in COVID-19. In the source study's methods: Counts of nucleated cells, estimated from reference gene primer amplification, were obtained. The repertoire was sequenced with immunoSEQ multiplex PCR; TCRdb's copy has only in-frame clones and lacks some. That table gives V, J and clone size, and the DNA gave D and trimming. The sample records 300,000 to 350,000 clones, around 90% being singletons. With 3 bases removed from V and 7 bases from J, the gap between germline ends came to 6 bases. The CDR3 is 12 residues long. Enrolled during active infection, Seattle patients were then followed longitudinally.

The sequencing input was peripheral blood. V usage is TRBV12-3 or TRBV12-4 and J usage is TRBJ1-4; D ambiguous. The source is a woman in her thirties with COVID-19, enrolled during active disease. The CDR3 bases are TGTGCCAGCAGTTTGGAGGGTGAAAAACTGTTTTTT. This sequence encodes CASSLEGEKLFF.